This TCR beta chain was retrieved from a study of Ad26.COV2.S vaccination and SARS-CoV-2 variants (dated by TCRdb to about 2021). In the study overall: TCRbeta repertoire sequencing was used to assess the specificity and breadth of SARS-CoV-2-reactive T cell receptors after Ad26.COV2.S vaccination. A total of roughly 30 samples were included in the TCR-sequenced set, comprising around 20 Ad26.COV2.S vaccine recipients, 5 placebo recipients and 8 SARS-CoV-2 convalescent individuals.

The CDR3 goes from the cysteine to the phenylalanine over 14 residues. The retained sequence is limited to the CDR3, 42 bases, with the frame set at the first base. CDR1 and CDR2, per the germline V gene (reference sequence), are MNHNY and SVGAGI. Germline trimming amounts to 2 bases on V and 7 bases on J, with 5 as the count of junction bases outside the gene matches. Broad study findings and their caveats: Spike-specific TCR breadth was higher in Ad26.COV2.S recipients than in placebo recipients (P = 0.0014). After vaccination, substantial breadth of spike-specific CD8+ and CD4+ T cell responses was reported. It was noted by the authors that total T cell responses may have been underestimated by the TCR breadth and depth analyses. Comparable non-spike TCR breadth was observed between vaccine and placebo recipients, consistent with only spike being contained in the vaccine.

This clone turned up a few times. The clone's antigen remains unknown. No clone much larger than this one lies a single base away; base qualities are absent. In light of the paper, this sample's time point label describes: individuals recovered from natural SARS-CoV-2 infection. The immunoSEQ Assay was used to sequence TCRbeta CDR3 regions. After extraction, genomic DNA underwent amplification by bias-controlled multiplex PCR, followed by high-throughput sequencing. As for the original processing: Collapsing and filtering of sequences were performed to quantify the absolute abundance of each unique TCRbeta CDR3 region. Usable DNA was measured by amplifying reference genes present in all nucleated cells, and TCRbeta template counts were normalized to that usable DNA to estimate T cell fraction. Repertoire TCRs were annotated as SARS-CoV-2-specific when V gene, CDR3 amino acid sequence and J gene were exactly matched to a known reactive TCR set. The reference SARS-CoV-2 TCR set was derived from MIRA and filtered for enrichment in COVID-19-positive ImmuneCODE repertoires, a step that removed public or cross-reactive TCRs. Drawing on the MIRA antigens, annotated TCRs were analysed further at the level of specific ORF or position within ORF. Breadth was defined as the number of annotated unique rearrangements divided by the total number of unique productive rearrangements, and depth was defined as the summed frequency of the annotated unique rearrangements. Two-sided Wilcoxon rank-sum tests were used to compare TCR breadth between groups. Held by TCRdb, this immuneACCESS table contains in-frame sequences only and omits some clones. Under half of the omission traces to an unresolved V gene where checked; the cause of the rest is unknown. V and J calls and clone size are those listed in that table; D and trimming were worked out from the DNA. Counted in this sample were fewer than 150,000 clones; more than 80% of them appeared once. 5% of the sample is held by the ten biggest clonotypes.

The receptor was derived from a human donor who had recovered from COVID-19. Sequencing was performed on peripheral blood, taken after recovery from COVID-19. This sequence uses TRBV6-6 and TRBJ1-2, and 9 junctional nucleotides match TRBD1. The CDR3 region has the sequence CASSYDRGFSGYTF. The DNA sequence is given as TGTGCCAGCAGTTACGACAGGGGGTTTTCTGGCTACACCTTC.